These 20 T cell receptor beta chains share one sample of origin, sequenced in a study of T-cell memory formation after mild COVID-19. TCRdb passed the 5' RACE reads through MiXCR, listing each CDR3 protein once. The data contain about half a million distinct CDR3 sequences, roughly 18% of them singletons. Sequenced: PBMCs or a T cell subset sorted from them (not recorded which). The source is an adult woman who had mild COVID-19 (a few samples of this study predate the infection). Cell type and time point are not known.

This clonotype was seen a handful of times. The V gene is TRBV20-1, the J gene TRBJ2-2, with 7 positions matching TRBD2. Looked up from germline, CDR1 is DFQATT and CDR2 is SNEGSKA (reference sequence). The CDR3 extends over 11 amino acids. DNA for the CDR3: TGCATCGCGGGGGATGGCGGGGAGCTGTTTTTT. Its protein is CIAGDGGELFF.

The chain recombines TRBV5-1 with TRBJ1-6; D perhaps matches TRBD1 (5 bases). V shed 5 bases and J shed 12 bases, with 18 bases lying between them. This CDR3 contains 14 residues. In germline, CDR1 is SGHRS, CDR2 YFSETQ. CDR3 amino acids: CASSSGTEMLPLHF. CDR3 sequence (DNA): TGCGCCAGCAGTTCCGGGACGGAGATGTTACCCCTCCACTTT.

This clonotype was counted only a few times. The chain is built from TRBV27 and TRBJ2-7; 12 bases fit TRBD1. The CDR3 sequence is 14 residues long. J was trimmed by 7 bases and V by 3 bases; bases with no gene match: 4. CDR1 is MNHEY and CDR2 is SMNVEV in the germline V gene (reference sequence). The CDR3 loop reads CASSFGTGGKEQYF. DNA for the CDR3: TGTGCCAGCAGTTTCGGGACAGGGGGCAAGGAGCAGTACTTC.

J is TRBJ1-1 and V is TRBV9, with TRBD1 identical over 10 bases. Germline V CDR1 and CDR2: SGDLS, YYNGEE. After removal of 5 bases from V and 4 bases from J, the junction contained 8 bases not matched to a gene. CDR3 size: 15 residues. The CDR3 sequence is CASSTTGGTGTEAFF. For the CDR3, the DNA is TGTGCCAGCAGTACGACAGGGGGCACGGGCACTGAAGCTTTCTTT. The complete variable domain, with remaining parts taken from reference TRBV9 and TRBJ1-1, reads DSGVTQTPKHLITATGQRVTLRCSPRSGDLSVYWYQQSLDQGLQFLIQYYNGEERAKGNILERFSAQQFPDLHSELNLSSLELGDSALYFCASSTTGGTGTEAFFGQGTRLTVV.

The chain is built from TRBV20-1 and TRBJ2-7, with 8 bases lining up with TRBD1. Losses at the gene ends were 7 bases for V and 5 bases for J; bases not matched to a gene: 7. This CDR3 comprises 12 residues. Germline V gene data show CDR1 as DFQATT and CDR2 as SNEGSKA (reference sequence). The CDR3 DNA reads as TGCAGTGGATGGACAGGGTCCCACGAGCAGTACTTC. Residues: CSGWTGSHEQYF.

The chain recombines TRBV5-1 with TRBJ2-7, with 8 bases that match TRBD1. V lost 4 bases, J lost 7 bases, and 10 bases stayed unmatched. The CDR3 loop spans 14 amino acids. The germline gives CDR1 SGHRS, CDR2 YFSETQ. CDR3 sequence reads: CASSPGQAVGEQYF. The CDR3 DNA follows: TGCGCCAGCAGCCCGGGACAGGCTGTGGGGGAGCAGTACTTC.

The V and J genes are TRBV4-1 and TRBJ1-1; TRBD1 might be the D (5 bases). This CDR3 region has 15 residues. The germline V gene has CDR1 MGHRA and CDR2 YSYEKL. V lost 0 bases and J lost 4, with 12 bases in between. The CDR3 protein is CASSQDARASTEAFF. The CDR3 DNA sequence: TGCGCCAGCAGCCAAGACGCCAGGGCTAGCACTGAAGCTTTCTTT.

This clonotype was seen more than once but under ten times. This chain uses TRBV12-3 or TRBV12-4 with TRBJ2-7, with D possibly being TRBD2 (7 bases). CDR3 length: 14 residues. The V and J ends lost 5 bases and 6 bases respectively, with 17 bases between them. The CDR3 loop reads CASSPLGGVSEQYF. CDR3 sequence (DNA): TGTGCCAGCAGTCCCCTAGGGGGGGTCTCCGAGCAGTACTTC.

The sample holds a few counts of this clonotype. The V gene is TRBV10-2, the J gene TRBJ1-5; 7 nucleotides agree with TRBD1. Germline loops: CDR1 WSHSY, CDR2 SAAADI. The CDR3 is made up of 14 amino acids. Unmatched junction bases numbered 2, after V lost 6 bases and J lost 0 bases. CDR3 residues: CASRGQFSNQPQHF. CDR3 DNA sequence: TGCGCCAGCAGGGGACAGTTTAGCAATCAGCCCCAGCATTTT.

The chain carries TRBV7-2 and TRBJ2-7, with 8 bases that match TRBD2. The junction had 6 bases not matched to a gene; V was cut back by 3 bases and J by 5 bases. Germline V gene data show CDR1 as SGHTA and CDR2 as FQGNSA. The CDR3 has 14 residues. The CDR3 reads CASSLRLASDEQYF. The DNA of the CDR3 is TGTGCCAGCAGCTTGAGACTAGCGTCAGACGAGCAGTACTTC.

This clonotype was observed a single time. J is TRBJ2-1 and V is TRBV5-5; 7 nucleotides agree with TRBD2. CDR1 is SGHKS and CDR2 is YYEKEE in the germline V gene (reference sequence). V shed 4 bases and J 2 bases; nucleotides not matched to a gene: 12. The CDR3 loop spans 17 amino acids. CDR3: CASSLGVGLAAYNEQFF. As DNA, the CDR3 is TGTGCCAGCAGCCTAGGGGTAGGGCTAGCGGCCTACAATGAGCAGTTCTTC.

This clonotype was observed a few times. This chain joins TRBV18 and TRBJ1-1; D not resolved. The germline CDR1 and CDR2 sequences are KGHSH and LQKENI. V lost 3 bases and J lost 3, with 14 bases in between. This CDR3 is built from 15 residues. In DNA form, the CDR3 reads TGTGCCAGCTCACCGAACGGCCCCCGGGACACTGAAGCTTTCTTT. Translation gives CASSPNGPRDTEAFF.

The rearrangement uses TRBV11-3 and TRBJ2-5; D gene unclear. The CDR3 runs 12 residues. V dropped 7 bases and J dropped 3 bases, with 9 bases sitting between them. Germline CDR1 is SGHNT and CDR2 is YENEEA. DNA of the CDR3: TGTGCCAGCAAAGGTCGGGAAGAGACCCAGTACTTC. The encoded protein is CASKGREETQYF.

This clonotype was found a few times. This chain uses TRBV12-3 or TRBV12-4 with TRBJ2-1, with D unresolved. V gave up 7 bases and J gave up 8 bases, with 9 bases separating them. CDR3 length: 11 residues. The CDR3 DNA reads TGTGCCAGCACCCGAGGTGATGAGCAGTTCTTC. Protein: CASTRGDEQFF.

This clonotype came up a few times. The chain employs TRBV7-3 and TRBJ2-1; 9 bases are shared with TRBD2. CDR3 size: 15 residues. Germline assignment: CDR1 SGHTA and CDR2 FQGTGA. J lost 8 bases, V lost 3 bases, and 8 bases had no gene match. Here the CDR3 reads CASSFAGGPGDEQFF. CDR3 sequence (DNA): TGTGCCAGCAGCTTCGCGGGGGGGCCCGGAGATGAGCAGTTCTTC.

The genes are TRBV5-6 and TRBJ2-3, with 11 bases fitting TRBD2. Germline values: CDR1 SGHDT, CDR2 YYEEEE. The J segment lost 8 bases and the V segment lost 0 bases, leaving 5 bases of the junction unmatched. This CDR3 spans 15 amino acids. The CDR3 DNA sequence: TGTGCCAGCAGCTTGGGTAGCGGGGGGGCGGCTACGCAGTATTTT. Protein sequence: CASSLGSGGAATQYF.

This clonotype has only a few counts. This chain links TRBV7-2 with TRBJ2-7; TRBD1 matches 10 bases. Per germline, CDR1 SGHTA and CDR2 FQGNSA. The J segment lost 5 bases and the V segment lost 2 bases, leaving 9 bases of the junction unmatched. The length of the CDR3 is 16 residues. The DNA of the CDR3 is TGTGCCAGCAGCTTAAGACCGGGACAGGGGAGGAACGAGCAGTACTTC. It is translated as CASSLRPGQGRNEQYF.

The sample holds a few counts of this clonotype. V gene TRBV12-3 or TRBV12-4 combines with J gene TRBJ2-1; 7 bases fit TRBD2. The trim removed 4 bases at V and 3 bases at J, leaving 3 bases unmatched. This CDR3 comprises 14 residues. This chain's CDR3 is CASSSGEGYNEQFF. The CDR3 DNA reads TGTGCCAGCAGTTCGGGGGAGGGCTACAATGAGCAGTTCTTC.

The chain has TRBV7-9 and TRBJ1-1; 10 bases map to TRBD1. The junction had 18 bases not matched to a gene; V was cut back by 5 bases and J by 3 bases. CDR3 length: 19 residues. Per germline, CDR1 SEHNR and CDR2 FQNEAQ (reference sequence). The CDR3 reads CASSNSRDRGGFGYTEAFF. In nucleotides, the CDR3 is TGTGCCAGCAGCAACTCCCGGGACAGGGGAGGATTTGGATACACTGAAGCTTTCTTT.

This chain connects TRBV2 to TRBJ2-1, with D unclear. This CDR3 comprises 15 residues. The V gene's germline CDR1 is SNHLY and CDR2 FYNNEI. With 7 bases removed from V and 5 bases from J, the gap between germline ends came to 18 bases. As DNA, the CDR3 is TGTGCCAGCACCCAGGCTAAACAAGCTCACAATGAGCAGTTCTTC. Translation: CASTQAKQAHNEQFF.